The 14 T cell receptor beta chains in this list originate from one sample, sequenced in a study of T cell repertoires in cytomegalovirus infection. One entry per CDR3 protein, called by TCRdb with MiXCR from the reads. The sample holds roughly 90,000 distinct CDR3 sequences, approximately 30% seen once. Their antigen targets remain unknown. Sequenced material: CD8+ T cells from cultured PBMCs, taken from culture after CMV antigen stimulation. These receptors were taken from a human donor in good health (CMV status not recorded). Some clones in this sample may be carry-over from other donors' samples.

The table lists this clonotype with a few counts. This chain uses TRBV6-5 with TRBJ2-3; perhaps TRBD1 as D (6 bases). The ends were cut back, 6 bases at V and 3 bases at J, with 10 bases in the middle. In germline, CDR1 is MNHEY, CDR2 SVGAGI. CDR3 size: 13 residues. Here the CDR3 reads CASRKTGTDTQYF. In DNA form, the CDR3 reads TGTGCCAGCAGAAAAACAGGGACAGATACGCAGTATTTT.

This clonotype was picked up many times. The rearrangement uses TRBV19 and TRBJ2-7; D possibly corresponds to TRBD1 (6 bases). With 3 bases removed from V and 6 bases from J, the gap between germline ends came to 12 bases. The CDR3 runs 13 residues. Germline V gene lookup returns CDR1 LNHDA and CDR2 SQIVND (reference sequence). The CDR3 loop is CASSMGQGSEQYF. CDR3 sequence (DNA): TGTGCCAGTAGTATGGGTCAGGGGAGCGAGCAGTACTTC.

This clonotype turned up a few times. The V call is TRBV27, the J call TRBJ1-2; 9 bases agree with TRBD1. Germline loops: CDR1 MNHEY, CDR2 SMNVEV (reference sequence). The trim removed 5 bases at V and 3 bases at J, leaving 7 bases unmatched. CDR3 length equals 15 residues. The CDR3 bases are TGTGCCAGCAGTCCCGGGACAGGGACCCACTATGGCTACACCTTC. This sequence encodes CASSPGTGTHYGYTF.

CDR3 residues: CASSLSPSGGYEQFF. The CDR3 bases are TGCGCCAGCAGCTTGAGCCCTAGCGGGGGGTATGAGCAGTTCTTC. This chain uses TRBV5-1 with TRBJ2-1; 11 nucleotides match TRBD2. In germline, CDR1 is SGHRS, CDR2 YFSETQ. The CDR3 consists of 15 residues. V was clipped by 1 base and J by 8 bases; unmatched bases: 5.

This clonotype was observed a handful of times. The CDR3 nucleotides read TGTGCCAGCAGTGAACCACAAGGATTGTGGCAAGAGACCCAGTACTTC. Translation gives CASSEPQGLWQETQYF. This chain joins TRBV6-1 and TRBJ2-5; D call uncertain. The germline V and J ends were trimmed by 2 bases and 2 bases, with 15 bases remaining between them. This CDR3 is 16 amino acids long. Looked up from germline, CDR1 is MNHNS and CDR2 is SASEGT.

This clonotype has more than one count but fewer than ten. V usage is TRBV20-1 and J usage is TRBJ1-5; D is perhaps TRBD1 (5 bases). The CDR3 extends over 16 amino acids. CDR1 is DFQATT, CDR2 SNEGSKA, per germline (reference sequence). Trimming pared 0 bases from V and 0 bases from J, leaving 12 bases between. Here the CDR3 reads CSARDPGRFSNQPQHF. The CDR3 nucleotides read TGCAGTGCTAGAGACCCGGGACGGTTTAGCAATCAGCCCCAGCATTTT.

The chain is built from TRBV2 and TRBJ1-1, with TRBD1 identical over 7 bases. CDR1 and CDR2 from the germline V gene are SNHLY and FYNNEI. The CDR3 contains 12 residues. Germline trimming cut 3 bases from V and 7 bases from J; bases unmatched to any gene: 2. The CDR3 DNA sequence: TGTGCCAGCAGTGATACAGGGGTTGAAGCTTTCTTT. This translates into CASSDTGVEAFF.

This clonotype was detected a few times. This chain connects TRBV6-5 to TRBJ1-1; D gene ambiguous. V was trimmed by 0 bases and J by 3 bases, leaving 14 bases between them. Germline loops: CDR1 MNHEY, CDR2 SVGAGI. The CDR3 totals 16 residues. The CDR3 DNA is TGTGCCAGCAGTTACTCGCGAAGGTTGTGGGACACTGAAGCTTTCTTT. Translating gives CASSYSRRLWDTEAFF.

The gene calls are TRBV12-3 or TRBV12-4 and TRBJ1-5; D gene uncertain. The germline V and J ends were trimmed by 5 bases and 2 bases, with 7 bases remaining between them. The CDR3 runs 13 residues. CDR3 region: CASSPGGNQPQHF. CDR3 nucleotide sequence: TGTGCCAGCAGTCCTGGGGGCAATCAGCCCCAGCATTTT.

The chain recombines TRBV20-1 with TRBJ1-2; D unresolved. The V end lost 6 bases, the J end lost 4 bases, and 15 bases lay between the germline ends. CDR1 is DFQATT and CDR2 is SNEGSKA in the germline V gene (reference sequence). The CDR3 extends over 13 amino acids. DNA for the CDR3: TGCAGTGCCCTCCAAGGAGGGTCCTATGGCTACACCTTC. Its translation is CSALQGGSYGYTF.

The V and J genes are TRBV20-1 and TRBJ2-5, with 11 nucleotides matching TRBD2. CDR1 and CDR2 (germline): DFQATT, SNEGSKA (reference sequence). The CDR3 has 16 amino acids. The V segment lost 3 bases and the J segment 4 bases; nucleotides outside the gene matches: 10. The CDR3 loop reads CSASVTSGGPGETQYF. The CDR3, as DNA: TGCAGTGCTAGCGTCACTAGCGGGGGCCCAGGAGAGACCCAGTACTTC.

In this sample, this clonotype turned up a few times. The chain is built from TRBV28 and TRBJ2-1, with TRBD1 as a possible D gene (8 bases). Germline V lookup: CDR1 MDHEN, CDR2 SYDVKM. V lost 3 bases to trimming and J lost 6 bases, with 21 bases between them. The CDR3 loop spans 17 amino acids. CDR3 nucleotides: TGTGCCAGCAGTTTTGGGGGGGGGCAGGGGGCGATCAATGAGCAGTTCTTC. Protein: CASSFGGGQGAINEQFF. The whole variable domain, filled in from reference TRBV28 and TRBJ2-1, reads DVKVTQSSRYLVKRTGEKVFLECVQDMDHENMFWYRQDPGLGLRLIYFSYDVKMKEKGDIPEGYSVSREKKERFSLILESASTNQTSMYLCASSFGGGQGAINEQFFGPGTRLTVL.

This clonotype was recorded at least ten times. The chain combines TRBV7-9 with TRBJ2-1; 9 bases match TRBD1. J gave up 5 bases and V 5 bases, and 4 bases lay outside the gene matches. Germline values: CDR1 SEHNR, CDR2 FQNEAQ (reference sequence). This CDR3 comprises 14 residues. CDR3 nucleotides: TGTGCCAGCAGCCCCCGGGACAGGGACAATGAGCAGTTCTTC. This encodes CASSPRDRDNEQFF.

This clonotype was observed many times. V and J are TRBV6-1 and TRBJ1-5; no clear D. V lost 2 bases and J 7 bases, leaving 15 bases between the germline ends. This CDR3 has 15 residues. Germline V gene data show CDR1 as MNHNS and CDR2 as SASEGT. CDR3 amino acids: CASSERSAQIQPQHF. The CDR3 nucleotides read TGTGCCAGCAGTGAAAGGTCCGCACAAATACAGCCCCAGCATTTT.